The 27 T cell receptor beta chains below all came from one sample that was sequenced in a study of beta chain features in type 1 diabetes. Expressed TCRB transcripts got sequenced, as all isolated RNA was reverse transcribed. Profiling relied on immunoSEQ multiplex PCR, and the TCRdb table lists in-frame clones only, not all of them. Among fewer than 150,000 clones listed, about 7.1% were seen once. Sequenced: central memory CD4+ T cells from blood. The source is a woman in her thirties in good health.

This clone was picked up many times. The V gene is TRBV4-3, the J gene TRBJ2-1, with D possibly TRBD1 on 6 matching bases. Germline CDR1 and CDR2: LGHNA and YSLEER. Trimming shortened V by 0 bases and J by 2 bases, and 14 bases separated the two germline ends. This CDR3 is built from 17 residues. CDR3 residues: CASSQEIPDRTYNEQFF. The CDR3 DNA reads TGCGCCAGCAGCCAAGAGATACCGGACAGAACCTACAATGAGCAGTTCTTC.

The chain carries TRBV7-6 and TRBJ2-5; 8 nucleotides align to TRBD2. The CDR3 runs to 17 residues. From germline, CDR1 is SGHVS and CDR2 FNYEAQ. J gave up 1 base and V 1 base, and 8 bases lay outside the gene matches. CDR3 in amino acids: CASSLGVDSGVQETQYF. In nucleotides, the CDR3 is TGTGCCAGCAGCTTAGGGGTTGATAGCGGGGTCCAAGAGACCCAGTACTTC.

In this sample, this clone turned up a few times. The chain uses TRBV7-2 and TRBJ2-1; 13 bases align to TRBD2. Germline CDR1 SGHTA, CDR2 FQGNSA. Losses at the gene ends were 1 base for V and 10 bases for J; bases not matched to a gene: 10. The CDR3 length is 17 residues. The CDR3 bases are TGTGCCAGCAGCTTAGTTGGGGGGGGACTAGCGGGACCCGAGCAGTTCTTC. Translating gives CASSLVGGGLAGPEQFF.

Only a few counts were recorded for this clone. The chain carries TRBV7-9 and TRBJ2-3; 8 nucleotides align to TRBD1. Germline CDR1 reads SEHNR; CDR2 reads FQNEAQ (reference sequence). Unmatched junction bases numbered 9, after V lost 10 bases and J lost 6 bases. The CDR3 length is 13 residues. CDR3: CAIPGQVRDTQYF. The CDR3 DNA reads TGTGCCATACCGGGACAGGTTCGGGATACGCAGTATTTT.

In this sample, this clone turned up a few times. V usage is TRBV7-8 and J usage is TRBJ2-7; 10 bases agree with TRBD1. The CDR3 sequence is 15 residues long. The ends lost 4 bases at V and 1 base at J; junction bases unmatched: 4. CDR1 is SGHVS and CDR2 is FQNEAQ in the germline V gene. CDR3 sequence reads: CASSSGTGESYEQYF. CDR3 sequence (DNA): TGTGCCAGCAGCTCCGGGACAGGGGAATCCTACGAGCAGTACTTC. Looking up the rest from reference TRBV7-8 and TRBJ2-7 gives the full variable domain: GAGVSQSPRYKVAKRGQDVALRCDPISGHVSLFWYQQALGQGPEFLTYFQNEAQLDKSGLPSDRFFAERPEGSVSTLKIQRTQQEDSAVYLCASSSGTGESYEQYFGPGTRLTVT.

In this sample, this clone turned up a few times. The chain employs TRBV5-4 and TRBJ2-6; D is unclear. Trimming removed 8 bases from V and 0 bases from J, with 6 bases in between. The CDR3 is made up of 13 amino acids. The germline CDR1 and CDR2 sequences are SGHNT and YYREEE (reference sequence). DNA for the CDR3: TGTGCCAGTGCAGGCTCTGGGGCCAACGTCCTGACTTTC. Its translation: CASAGSGANVLTF.

This clone has a count of ten or more. The genes are TRBV7-8 and TRBJ2-5; 11 nucleotides agree with TRBD1. This CDR3 region has 15 residues. With V trimmed by 5 bases and J by 4 bases, 6 bases remained unmatched. Germline CDR1 and CDR2: SGHVS and FQNEAQ. The CDR3 sequence: CASSKGDRGRETQYF. Written as DNA, the CDR3 is TGTGCCAGCAGCAAAGGGGACAGGGGGAGAGAGACCCAGTACTTC.

This clone appeared a few times. The gene calls are TRBV4-2 and TRBJ1-2; 8 nucleotides line up with TRBD1. Germline V CDR1 and CDR2: LGHNA, YNFKEQ. With V trimmed by 0 bases and J by 6 bases, 6 bases remained unmatched. This CDR3 has 15 residues. This CDR3 is CASSQESQGANGYTF. CDR3 in DNA: TGTGCCAGCAGCCAAGAGTCCCAGGGGGCCAATGGCTACACCTTC.

The rearrangement uses TRBV7-6 and TRBJ2-1, with D possibly being TRBD2 (6 bases). CDR1 SGHVS and CDR2 FNYEAQ come from the germline V gene. This CDR3 is 14 amino acids long. Between the trimmed V and J ends, which lost 5 bases and 6 bases, there was a span of 14 bases. CDR3 in amino acids: CASSRTMGGNEQFF. Written as DNA, the CDR3 is TGTGCCAGCAGCCGGACTATGGGCGGCAATGAGCAGTTCTTC. Based on the CDR3 plus reference TRBV7-6 and TRBJ2-1, the full variable domain is GAGVSQSPRYKVTKRGQDVALRCDPISGHVSLYWYRQALGQGPEFLTYFNYEAQQDKSGLPNDRFSAERPEGSISTLTIQRTEQRDSAMYRCASSRTMGGNEQFFGPGTRLTVL.

This clone was counted only a few times. The sample holds other DNA sequences that translate to the same CDR3. The DNA of the CDR3 is TGTGCCAGCAGGGGGACAGGGGGCTCTTACGAGCAGTACTTC. It translates to CASRGTGGSYEQYF. This chain connects TRBV2 to TRBJ2-7; the match to TRBD1 covers 12 bases. Germline-derived CDR1 and CDR2 are SNHLY and FYNNEI. CDR3 length: 14 amino acids. Trimming took 6 bases from V and 4 from J; bases not matched to a gene: 4.

The chain combines TRBV4-3 with TRBJ1-5, with D possibly being TRBD1 (5 bases). CDR1 is LGHNA, CDR2 YSLEER, per germline. This CDR3 spans 17 amino acids. V lost 1 base, J lost 5 bases, and 18 bases lay in between. CDR3 sequence (DNA): TGCGCCAGCAGCCAAGTTCTTAGTAGGGTAGGGGATCAGCCCCAGCATTTT. This encodes CASSQVLSRVGDQPQHF.

The chain recombines TRBV7-2 with TRBJ2-3, with a weak D call TRBD2 (5 bases). Looked up from germline, CDR1 is SGHTA and CDR2 is FQGNSA. This CDR3 contains 14 residues. The V end was cut by 4 bases, the J end by 2 bases, with 10 bases between. CDR3: CASSSGLPTDTQYF. In DNA, the CDR3 is TGTGCCAGCAGCTCCGGACTTCCCACAGATACGCAGTATTTT.

A note on this clone: One end of the junction does not line up with germline, which may come from a read error. The gene calls are TRBV5-1 and TRBJ2-5; no clear D gene. This CDR3 has 13 amino acids. CDR1 SGHRS and CDR2 YFSETQ come from the germline V gene. The CDR3 DNA is TGTGCCAGCAGCTCGCCTATACAAGAGACCCAGTACTTC. It is translated as CASSSPIQETQYF.

This chain joins TRBV10-3 and TRBJ1-1; maybe TRBD1 (5 bases). Germline V gene data show CDR1 as ENHRY and CDR2 as SYGVKD. The V end was cut by 0 bases, the J end by 10 bases, with 12 bases between. There are 13 residues in the CDR3. In DNA, the CDR3 is TGTGCCATCAGTGAGTCGCACGATAGGGGAGCTTTCTTT. Its translation is CAISESHDRGAFF.

This clone was found a few times. The rearrangement links TRBV4-3 to TRBJ2-3; TRBD1 agrees at 11 bases. The CDR3 is 16 residues long. Trimming took 3 bases from V and 4 from J; bases not matched to a gene: 6. In germline, CDR1 is LGHNA, CDR2 YSLEER. CDR3: CASSQQWTGGADTQYF. Written as DNA, the CDR3 is TGCGCCAGCAGCCAGCAATGGACAGGGGGCGCAGATACGCAGTATTTT.

This clone has only a few counts. This chain connects TRBV19 to TRBJ2-7, with 8 bases that match TRBD1. Germline assignment: CDR1 LNHDA and CDR2 SQIVND (reference sequence). This CDR3 contains 16 residues. The V gene end was trimmed by 5 bases and the J gene end by 1 base; junction bases not matched to a gene: 10. CDR3: CASSFNRGTKSYEQYF. As DNA, the CDR3 is TGTGCCAGTAGTTTCAACAGGGGGACAAAGTCCTACGAGCAGTACTTC.

This clone was detected ten times or more. The chain joins TRBV11-2 to TRBJ2-2, with D maybe TRBD2 (5 bases). The ends were cut back, 2 bases at V and 4 bases at J, with 11 bases in the middle. This CDR3 is built from 15 residues. Looked up from germline, CDR1 is SGHAT and CDR2 is FQNNGV. In DNA, the CDR3 is TGTGCCAGCAGCTTAACGCTAGCCGGCACCGGGGAGCTGTTTTTT. Encoded protein: CASSLTLAGTGELFF.

The chain employs TRBV6-1 and TRBJ2-7; D gene uncertain. The V gene lost 2 bases and the J gene lost 2 bases, with 7 bases spanning the gap. CDR1 is MNHNS and CDR2 is SASEGT in the germline V gene. CDR3 size: 13 residues. CDR3 amino acids: CASSELRAYEQYF. CDR3 in DNA: TGTGCCAGCAGTGAACTTCGGGCCTACGAGCAGTACTTC.

This clone was counted a few times. V and J are TRBV7-9 and TRBJ2-1; TRBD2 matches at 15 bases. Germline V gene lookup returns CDR1 SEHNR and CDR2 FQNEAQ (reference sequence). With 0 bases clipped from V and 8 bases from J, the junction kept 8 bases outside the gene matches. The CDR3 covers 18 residues. The CDR3 DNA sequence: TGTGCCAGCAGCTTAGCTGGACTAGCGGGAGGGTCTATCCATGAGCAGTTCTTC. This codes for CASSLAGLAGGSIHEQFF.

This clone turned up a few times. The chain uses TRBV19 and TRBJ2-1, with D maybe TRBD1 (6 bases). This CDR3 has 14 amino acids. Per the germline V gene, CDR1 is LNHDA and CDR2 is SQIVND (reference sequence). Trimming pared 7 bases from V and 6 bases from J, leaving 16 bases between. DNA for the CDR3: TGTGCCAGTACCCTGGTCGACAGGCGCAATGAGCAGTTCTTC. As protein: CASTLVDRRNEQFF. The entire variable domain, with the rest obtained from reference TRBV19 and TRBJ2-1, is as follows: DGGITQSPKYLFRKEGQNVTLSCEQNLNHDAMYWYRQDPGQGLRLIYYSQIVNDFQKGDIAEGYSVSREKKESFPLTVTSAQKNPTAFYLCASTLVDRRNEQFFGPGTRLTVL.

In its sample, this clone was seen a few times. This rearrangement joins TRBV19 to TRBJ2-5; TRBD1 is a possible D gene (6 bases). Trimming removed 5 bases at V and 5 bases at J, with 15 bases between. CDR3 size: 14 residues. Per the germline V gene, CDR1 is LNHDA and CDR2 is SQIVND (reference sequence). The CDR3 coding sequence is TGTGCCAGTAGTGTTGACAGGACTCGGGAGACCCAGTACTTC. Protein: CASSVDRTRETQYF.

To note about this clone: This sample also contains other DNA sequences that code for the same CDR3. This rearrangement joins TRBV4-3 to TRBJ2-3; 9 bases align to TRBD2. V was pared by 0 bases and J by 0 bases, with 4 bases of the junction left unmatched. Germline V gene lookup returns CDR1 LGHNA and CDR2 YSLEER. The CDR3 has 17 residues. For the CDR3, the DNA is TGCGCCAGCAGCCAAGATACTAGCGGGCTAAGCACAGATACGCAGTATTTT. This gives the protein CASSQDTSGLSTDTQYF.

V is TRBV6-5 and J is TRBJ1-2; weak D call: TRBD1 (5 bases). The CDR3 extends over 12 amino acids. CDR1 is MNHEY, CDR2 SVGAGI, per germline. The germline V and J ends were trimmed by 6 bases and 7 bases, with 12 bases remaining between them. The CDR3 DNA reads as TGTGCCAGCAGGGTTCGTAGGGGTGGCTACACCTTC. It yields the protein CASRVRRGGYTF.

The V gene is TRBV2, the J gene TRBJ2-3; 11 positions agree with TRBD2. This CDR3 spans 15 amino acids. The V gene end was trimmed by 5 bases and the J gene end by 3 bases; junction bases not matched to a gene: 4. The germline V gene encodes CDR1 SNHLY and CDR2 FYNNEI. The CDR3 nucleotides are TGTGCCAGCAGTAGTACTAGCGGGAGTACAGATACGCAGTATTTT. Its translation: CASSSTSGSTDTQYF.

This clone was seen more than once but under ten times. The chain is built from TRBV9 and TRBJ2-1, with D perhaps matching TRBD2 (6 bases). Germline V gene sequence: CDR1 SGDLS, CDR2 YYNGEE. V lost 0 bases, J lost 5 bases, and 15 bases lay in between. The CDR3 consists of 16 residues. The CDR3, as DNA: TGTGCCAGCAGCGTAGCCCGGGACTTTGGAGACAATGAGCAGTTCTTC. Protein sequence: CASSVARDFGDNEQFF. The entire variable domain, with the rest obtained from reference TRBV9 and TRBJ2-1, is as follows: DSGVTQTPKHLITATGQRVTLRCSPRSGDLSVYWYQQSLDQGLQFLIQYYNGEERAKGNILERFSAQQFPDLHSELNLSSLELGDSALYFCASSVARDFGDNEQFFGPGTRLTVL.

The V gene is TRBV5-1, the J gene TRBJ2-3; a weak D match, TRBD2 (6 bases). CDR3 length equals 14 residues. Germline CDR1 reads SGHRS; CDR2 reads YFSETQ. V was pared by 4 bases and J by 6 bases, with 15 bases between. The CDR3 sequence: CASSQLAAPDTQYF. The CDR3 DNA follows: TGCGCCAGCAGCCAATTAGCGGCCCCCGATACGCAGTATTTT. The complete variable domain, with remaining parts taken from reference TRBV5-1 and TRBJ2-3, reads KAGVTQTPRYLIKTRGQQVTLSCSPISGHRSVSWYQQTPGQGLQFLFEYFSETQRNKGNFPGRFSGRQFSNSRSEMNVSTLELGDSALYLCASSQLAAPDTQYFGPGTRLTVL.

This chain connects TRBV5-1 to TRBJ2-7, with D perhaps matching TRBD1 (5 bases). Trimming took 0 bases from V and 6 from J, leaving 13 bases between them. Germline V lookup: CDR1 SGHRS, CDR2 YFSETQ. CDR3 length equals 14 residues. The CDR3 loop is CASSLDGRVGEQYF. In DNA form, the CDR3 reads TGCGCCAGCAGCTTGGACGGCAGGGTCGGCGAGCAGTACTTC.